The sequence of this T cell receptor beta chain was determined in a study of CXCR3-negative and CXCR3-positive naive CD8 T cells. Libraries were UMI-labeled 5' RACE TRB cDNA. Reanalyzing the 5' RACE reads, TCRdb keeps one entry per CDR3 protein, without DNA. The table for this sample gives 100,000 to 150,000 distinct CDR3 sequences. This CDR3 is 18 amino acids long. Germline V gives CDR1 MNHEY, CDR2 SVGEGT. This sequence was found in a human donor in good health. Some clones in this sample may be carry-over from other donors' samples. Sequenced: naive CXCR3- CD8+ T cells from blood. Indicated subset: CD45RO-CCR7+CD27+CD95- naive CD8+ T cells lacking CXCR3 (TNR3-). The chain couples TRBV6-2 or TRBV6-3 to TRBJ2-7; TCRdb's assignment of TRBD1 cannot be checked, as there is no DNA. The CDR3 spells CASSYDLAGAVGSYEQYF.